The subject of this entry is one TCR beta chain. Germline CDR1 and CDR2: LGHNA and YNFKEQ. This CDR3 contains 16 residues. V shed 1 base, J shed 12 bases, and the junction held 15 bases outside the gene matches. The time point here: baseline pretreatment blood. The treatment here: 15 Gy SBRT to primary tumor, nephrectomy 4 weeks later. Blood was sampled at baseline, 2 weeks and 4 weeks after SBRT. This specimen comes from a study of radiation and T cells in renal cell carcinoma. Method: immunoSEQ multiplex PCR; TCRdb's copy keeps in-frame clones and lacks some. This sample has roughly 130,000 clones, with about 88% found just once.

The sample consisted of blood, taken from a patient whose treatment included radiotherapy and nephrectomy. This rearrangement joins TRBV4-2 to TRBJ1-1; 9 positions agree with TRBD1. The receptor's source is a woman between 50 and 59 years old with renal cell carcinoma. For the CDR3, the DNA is TGTGCCAGCAGCCAAGTTGGGGGACAGGGAGATCTCGCCCCTTTCTTT. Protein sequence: CASSQVGGQGDLAPFF.